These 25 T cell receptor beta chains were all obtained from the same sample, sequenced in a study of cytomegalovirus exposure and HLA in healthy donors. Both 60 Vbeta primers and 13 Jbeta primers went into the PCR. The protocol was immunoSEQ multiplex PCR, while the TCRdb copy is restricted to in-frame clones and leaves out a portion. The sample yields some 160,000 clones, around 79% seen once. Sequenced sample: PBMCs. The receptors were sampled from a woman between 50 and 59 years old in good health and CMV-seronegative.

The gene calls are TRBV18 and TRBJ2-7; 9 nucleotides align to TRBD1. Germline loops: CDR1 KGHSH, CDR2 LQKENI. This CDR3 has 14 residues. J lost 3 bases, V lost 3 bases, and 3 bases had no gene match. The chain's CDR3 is CASSPGQGYYEQYF. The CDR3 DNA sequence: TGTGCCAGCTCACCGGGACAGGGCTACTACGAGCAGTACTTC.

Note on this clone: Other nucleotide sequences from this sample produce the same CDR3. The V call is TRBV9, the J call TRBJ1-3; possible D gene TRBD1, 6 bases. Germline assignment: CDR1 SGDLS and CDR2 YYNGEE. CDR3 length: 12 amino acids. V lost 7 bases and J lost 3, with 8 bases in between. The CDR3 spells CASEGGGNTIYF. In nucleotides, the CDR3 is TGTGCCAGCGAAGGGGGTGGAAACACCATATATTTT.

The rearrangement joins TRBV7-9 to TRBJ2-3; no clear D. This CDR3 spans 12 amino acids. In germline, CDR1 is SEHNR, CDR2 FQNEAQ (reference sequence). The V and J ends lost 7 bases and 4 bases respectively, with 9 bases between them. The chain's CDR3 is CASTPPADTQYF. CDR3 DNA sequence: TGTGCCAGCACCCCCCCCGCAGATACGCAGTATTTT.

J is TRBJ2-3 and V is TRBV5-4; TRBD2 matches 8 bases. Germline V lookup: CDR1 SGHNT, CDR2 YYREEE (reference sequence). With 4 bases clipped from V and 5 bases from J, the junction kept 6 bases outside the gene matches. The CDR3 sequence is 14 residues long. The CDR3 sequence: CASSPGGAGDTQYF. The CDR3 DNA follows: TGTGCCAGCAGCCCCGGGGGGGCGGGAGATACGCAGTATTTT.

The CDR3 DNA reads TGTGCCAGCAGCCGAACGGGAAACACGATGCGAGGGAACTATGGCTACACCTTC. Protein: CASSRTGNTMRGNYGYTF. The gene calls are TRBV5-6 and TRBJ1-2, with no clear D. The CDR3 spans 18 residues. From germline, CDR1 is SGHDT and CDR2 YYEEEE. The V gene lost 4 bases and the J gene lost 2 bases, with 24 bases spanning the gap.

CDR3 DNA sequence: TGTGCCAGCAGTGCGGGGGGGGCCCGGGCAGATACGCAGTATTTT. Translation gives CASSAGGARADTQYF. V gene TRBV27 combines with J gene TRBJ2-3; 9 nucleotides align to TRBD2. Trimming cost V 5 bases and J 4 bases; bases outside gene matches: 7. Germline V gene sequence: CDR1 MNHEY, CDR2 SMNVEV (reference sequence). The CDR3 is 15 amino acids.

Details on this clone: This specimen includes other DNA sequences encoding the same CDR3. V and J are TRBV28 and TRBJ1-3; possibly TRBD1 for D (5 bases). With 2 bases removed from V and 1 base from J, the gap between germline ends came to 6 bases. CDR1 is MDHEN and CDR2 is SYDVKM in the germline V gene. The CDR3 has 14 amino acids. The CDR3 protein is CASSLRGSGNTIYF. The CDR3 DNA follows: TGTGCCAGCAGTTTACGGGGGTCTGGAAACACCATATATTTT. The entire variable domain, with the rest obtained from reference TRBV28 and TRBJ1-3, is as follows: DVKVTQSSRYLVKRTGEKVFLECVQDMDHENMFWYRQDPGLGLRLIYFSYDVKMKEKGDIPEGYSVSREKKERFSLILESASTNQTSMYLCASSLRGSGNTIYFGEGSWLTVV.

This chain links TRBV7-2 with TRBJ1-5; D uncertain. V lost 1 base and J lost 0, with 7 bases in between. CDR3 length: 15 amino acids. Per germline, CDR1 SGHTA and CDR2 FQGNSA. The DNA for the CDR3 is TGTGCCAGCAGCTTAGATCAGAATAGCAATCAGCCCCAGCATTTT. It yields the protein CASSLDQNSNQPQHF.

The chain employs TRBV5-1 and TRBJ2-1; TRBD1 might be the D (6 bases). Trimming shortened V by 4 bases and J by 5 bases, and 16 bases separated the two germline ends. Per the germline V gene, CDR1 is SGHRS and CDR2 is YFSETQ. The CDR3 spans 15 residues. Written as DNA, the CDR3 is TGCGCCAGCAGCCACCTAGGGACATTTAACAATGAGCAGTTCTTC. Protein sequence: CASSHLGTFNNEQFF.

CDR3 loop: CASSRDHTDTQYF. In DNA, the CDR3 is TGTGCCAGCAGCCGCGATCACACAGATACGCAGTATTTT. The chain carries TRBV7-2 and TRBJ2-3; D not resolved. Germline V CDR1 and CDR2: SGHTA, FQGNSA. V was trimmed by 5 bases and J by 2 bases, leaving 8 bases between them. This CDR3 has 13 amino acids.

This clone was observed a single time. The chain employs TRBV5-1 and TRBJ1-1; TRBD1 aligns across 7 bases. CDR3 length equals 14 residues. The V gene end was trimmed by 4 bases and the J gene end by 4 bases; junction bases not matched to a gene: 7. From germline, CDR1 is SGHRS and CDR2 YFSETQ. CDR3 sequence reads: CASSQSTGSTEAFF. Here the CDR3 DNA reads TGCGCCAGCAGCCAATCGACAGGGAGCACTGAAGCTTTCTTT.

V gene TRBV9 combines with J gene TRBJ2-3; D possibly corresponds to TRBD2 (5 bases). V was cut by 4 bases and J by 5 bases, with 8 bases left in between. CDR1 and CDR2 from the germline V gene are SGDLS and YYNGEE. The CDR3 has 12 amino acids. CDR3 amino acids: CASSKEGDTQYF. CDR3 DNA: TGTGCCAGCAGCAAAGAGGGAGATACGCAGTATTTT.

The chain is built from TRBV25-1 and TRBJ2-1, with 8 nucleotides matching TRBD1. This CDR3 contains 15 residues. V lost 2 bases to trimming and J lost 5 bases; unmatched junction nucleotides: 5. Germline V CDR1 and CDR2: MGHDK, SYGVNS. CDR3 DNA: TGTGCCAGCAGTGAACAGGGGGCCTTCAACAATGAGCAGTTCTTC. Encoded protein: CASSEQGAFNNEQFF.

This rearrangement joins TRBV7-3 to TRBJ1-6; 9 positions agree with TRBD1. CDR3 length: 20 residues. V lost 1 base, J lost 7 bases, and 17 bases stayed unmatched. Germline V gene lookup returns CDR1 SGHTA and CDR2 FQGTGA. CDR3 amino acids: CASSLMDWDRDWGKNSPLHF. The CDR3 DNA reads TGTGCCAGCAGCTTAATGGATTGGGACAGGGACTGGGGCAAAAATTCACCCCTCCACTTT.

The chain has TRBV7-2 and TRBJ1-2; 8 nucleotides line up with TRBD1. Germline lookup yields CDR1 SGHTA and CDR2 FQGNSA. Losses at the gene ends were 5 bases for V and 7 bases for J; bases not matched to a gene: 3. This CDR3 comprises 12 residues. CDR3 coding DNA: TGTGCCAGCAGCGAGGACAGGGCTGGCTACACCTTC. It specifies CASSEDRAGYTF.

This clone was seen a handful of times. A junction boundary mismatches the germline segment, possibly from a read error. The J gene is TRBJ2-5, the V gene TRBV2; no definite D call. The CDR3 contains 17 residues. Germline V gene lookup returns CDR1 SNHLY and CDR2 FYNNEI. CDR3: CASSEGSRSYHQETQYF. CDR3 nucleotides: TGTGCCAGCAGCGAAGGATCCCGCAGTTACCACCAAGAGACCCAGTACTTC.

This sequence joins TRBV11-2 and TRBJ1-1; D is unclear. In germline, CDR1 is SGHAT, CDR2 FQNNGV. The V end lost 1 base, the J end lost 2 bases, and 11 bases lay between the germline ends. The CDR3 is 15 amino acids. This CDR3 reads CASSLASGFNTEAFF. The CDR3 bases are TGTGCCAGCAGCTTAGCTTCGGGTTTCAACACTGAAGCTTTCTTT. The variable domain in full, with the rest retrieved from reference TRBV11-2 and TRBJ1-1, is EAGVAQSPRYKIIEKRQSVAFWCNPISGHATLYWYQQILGQGPKLLIQFQNNGVVDDSQLPKDRFSAERLKGVDSTLKIQPAKLEDSAVYLCASSLASGFNTEAFFGQGTRLTVV.

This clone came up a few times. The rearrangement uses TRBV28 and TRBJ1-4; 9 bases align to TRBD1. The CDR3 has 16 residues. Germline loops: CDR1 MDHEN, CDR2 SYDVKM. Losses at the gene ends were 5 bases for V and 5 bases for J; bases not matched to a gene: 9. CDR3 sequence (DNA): TGTGCCAGCAGTCCCGGGACAGGGTACAAAAATGAAAAACTGTTTTTT. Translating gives CASSPGTGYKNEKLFF.

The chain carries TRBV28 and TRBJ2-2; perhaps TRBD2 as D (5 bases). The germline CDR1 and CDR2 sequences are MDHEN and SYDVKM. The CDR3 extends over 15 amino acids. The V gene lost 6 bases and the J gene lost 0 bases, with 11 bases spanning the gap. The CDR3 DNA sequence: TGTGCCAGCAGCTGGTTCGGGACGAACACCGGGGAGCTGTTTTTT. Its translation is CASSWFGTNTGELFF. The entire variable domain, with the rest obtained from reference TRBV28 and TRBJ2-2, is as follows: DVKVTQSSRYLVKRTGEKVFLECVQDMDHENMFWYRQDPGLGLRLIYFSYDVKMKEKGDIPEGYSVSREKKERFSLILESASTNQTSMYLCASSWFGTNTGELFFGEGSRLTVL.

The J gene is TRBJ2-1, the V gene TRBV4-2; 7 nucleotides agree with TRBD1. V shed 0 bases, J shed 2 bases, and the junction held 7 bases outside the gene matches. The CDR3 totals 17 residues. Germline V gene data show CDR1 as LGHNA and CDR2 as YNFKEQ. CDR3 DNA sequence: TGTGCCAGCAGCCAAGATCGGCCGGGACAGCCCTACAATGAGCAGTTCTTC. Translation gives CASSQDRPGQPYNEQFF.

CDR3 sequence reads: CASSPQGNQPQHF. As DNA, the CDR3 is TGTGCCAGCAGTCCACAGGGCAATCAGCCCCAGCATTTT. The rearrangement joins TRBV2 to TRBJ1-5; possibly TRBD1 for D (5 bases). The CDR3 is 13 amino acids. Germline V gives CDR1 SNHLY, CDR2 FYNNEI. V was cut by 5 bases and J by 2 bases, with 7 bases left in between.

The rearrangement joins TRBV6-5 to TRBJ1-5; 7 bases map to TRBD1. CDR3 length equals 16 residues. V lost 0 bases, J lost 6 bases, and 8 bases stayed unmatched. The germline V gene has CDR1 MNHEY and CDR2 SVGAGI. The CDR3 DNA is TGTGCCAGCAGTTACTCAGATCCAGGGGGAGGTCAGCCCCAGCATTTT. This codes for CASSYSDPGGGQPQHF.

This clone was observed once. The CDR3 spells CASSAVSPGSVEEKLFF. The CDR3 DNA reads TGTGCCAGCAGCGCCGTCTCTCCAGGGTCGGTGGAGGAAAAACTGTTTTTT. V gene TRBV9 combines with J gene TRBJ1-4; a weak D match, TRBD1 (5 bases). V was cut by 3 bases and J by 8 bases, with 23 bases left in between. CDR1 and CDR2 from the germline V gene are SGDLS and YYNGEE. This CDR3 has 17 residues. Full variable domain (outside the CDR3, taken from reference TRBV9 and TRBJ1-4): DSGVTQTPKHLITATGQRVTLRCSPRSGDLSVYWYQQSLDQGLQFLIQYYNGEERAKGNILERFSAQQFPDLHSELNLSSLELGDSALYFCASSAVSPGSVEEKLFFGSGTQLSVL.

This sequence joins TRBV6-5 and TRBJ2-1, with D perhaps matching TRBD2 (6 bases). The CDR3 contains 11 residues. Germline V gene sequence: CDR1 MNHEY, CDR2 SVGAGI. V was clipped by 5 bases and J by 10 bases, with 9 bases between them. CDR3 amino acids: CASSRLGEQFF. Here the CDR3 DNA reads TGTGCCAGCAGTAGACTAGGCGAGCAGTTCTTC.

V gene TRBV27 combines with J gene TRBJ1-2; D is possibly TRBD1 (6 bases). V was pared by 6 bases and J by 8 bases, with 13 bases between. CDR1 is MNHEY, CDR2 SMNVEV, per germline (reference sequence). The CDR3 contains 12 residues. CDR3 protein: CASRTAGEGYTF. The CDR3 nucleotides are TGTGCCAGCAGAACGGCAGGGGAAGGCTACACCTTC.